The sequence of this T cell receptor (beta chain) was determined in a study of T cells after yellow fever vaccination. TCRdb ran MiXCR on the 5' RACE reads and lists one entry per CDR3 protein. This sample carries around 150,000 distinct CDR3 sequences, around 7.2% of them seen once, and the ten largest clones take roughly 2.5%. In regard to this clonotype: The antigen is undetermined.

Whole-study findings and limits: Weaker overall, the secondary response nonetheless peaked faster (day 5 versus 15).

The CDR3 is made up of 15 amino acids. CDR1 is SQVTM and CDR2 is ANQGSEA in the germline V gene. Losses at the gene ends were 4 bases for V and 6 bases for J; bases not matched to a gene: 12. The input for sequencing was CD4+ T cells sorted from PBMCs, taken around 5 days after the first yellow fever vaccination. The rearrangement joins TRBV29-1 to TRBJ1-1; 9 bases agree with TRBD1. The receptor's source is a man in his late teens or twenties who received the YFV17D yellow fever vaccine. CDR3 amino acids: CSVGNRGHPLAEAFF. CDR3 bases: TGCAGCGTTGGGAACAGGGGGCACCCTTTGGCTGAAGCTTTCTTT.